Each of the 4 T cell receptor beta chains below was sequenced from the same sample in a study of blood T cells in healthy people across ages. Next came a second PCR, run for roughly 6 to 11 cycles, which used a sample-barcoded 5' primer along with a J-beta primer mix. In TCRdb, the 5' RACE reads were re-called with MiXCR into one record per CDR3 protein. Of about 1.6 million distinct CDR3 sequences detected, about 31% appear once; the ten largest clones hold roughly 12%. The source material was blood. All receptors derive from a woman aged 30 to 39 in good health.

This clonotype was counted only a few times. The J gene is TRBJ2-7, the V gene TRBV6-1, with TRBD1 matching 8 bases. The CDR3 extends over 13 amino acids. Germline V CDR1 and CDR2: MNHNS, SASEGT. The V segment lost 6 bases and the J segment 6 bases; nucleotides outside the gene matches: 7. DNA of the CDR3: TGTGCCAGCAGACCATGGACAGGGCCCGAGCAGTACTTC. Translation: CASRPWTGPEQYF.

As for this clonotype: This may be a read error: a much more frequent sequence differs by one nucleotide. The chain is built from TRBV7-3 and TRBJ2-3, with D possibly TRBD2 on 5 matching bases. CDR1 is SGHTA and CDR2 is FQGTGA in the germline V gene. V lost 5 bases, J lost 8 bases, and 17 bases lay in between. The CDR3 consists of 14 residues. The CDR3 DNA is TGTGCCAGCAGCCCAAGCGGAGTGGGTCTTACGCAGTATTTT. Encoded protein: CASSPSGVGLTQYF.

As DNA, the CDR3 is TGTGCCAGCAGCTTGGCCCTAGCGGGTCCGGAGACCCAGTACTTC. Its protein is CASSLALAGPETQYF. The V and J genes are TRBV5-4 and TRBJ2-5, with TRBD2 identical over 8 bases. V gave up 0 bases and J gave up 5 bases; unmatched junction bases: 6. CDR3 length: 15 amino acids. CDR1 is SGHNT and CDR2 is YYREEE in the germline V gene (reference sequence).

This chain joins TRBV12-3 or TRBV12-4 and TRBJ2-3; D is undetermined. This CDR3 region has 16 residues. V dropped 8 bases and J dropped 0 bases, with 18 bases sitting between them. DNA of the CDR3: TGTGCCAGCCGCTTTTACTTGGACGATAGCACAGATACGCAGTATTTT. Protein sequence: CASRFYLDDSTDTQYF.